This TCR beta chain was recovered during a study of cytomegalovirus exposure and HLA in healthy donors. Findings and caveats of the study: Cytomegalovirus association was assigned to some 160 TCR beta chains.

About this clone itself: The antigen remains undetermined.

PCR employed 60 Vbeta and 13 Jbeta primers. Data came from immunoSEQ multiplex PCR; TCRdb stores just in-frame clones and leaves some out. The profile covers over 150,000 clones, with 75% appearing a single time and over 1.1% taken by the ten largest. The sequenced material came from PBMCs. This TCR was sampled from a man aged 18 to 35 in good health and CMV-seronegative.

CDR3 DNA: TGTGCCTGGAAGAGGGGGTTGAACACTGAAGCTTTCTTT. It codes for CAWKRGLNTEAFF. The chain combines TRBV30 with TRBJ1-1; a possible D gene is TRBD1 (6 bases). Germline V gives CDR1 GTSNPN, CDR2 SVGIG (reference sequence). V lost 4 bases, J lost 0 bases, and 9 bases lay in between. This CDR3 spans 13 amino acids.